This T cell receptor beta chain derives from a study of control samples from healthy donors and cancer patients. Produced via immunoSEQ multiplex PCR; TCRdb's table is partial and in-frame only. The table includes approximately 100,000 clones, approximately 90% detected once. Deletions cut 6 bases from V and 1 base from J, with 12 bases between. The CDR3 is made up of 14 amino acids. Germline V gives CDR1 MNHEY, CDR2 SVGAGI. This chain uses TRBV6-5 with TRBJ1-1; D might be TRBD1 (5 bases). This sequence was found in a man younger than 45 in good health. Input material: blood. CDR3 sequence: CASRGTGGNTEAFF. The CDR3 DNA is TGTGCCAGCAGGGGGACCGGGGGGAACACTGAAGCTTTCTTT.